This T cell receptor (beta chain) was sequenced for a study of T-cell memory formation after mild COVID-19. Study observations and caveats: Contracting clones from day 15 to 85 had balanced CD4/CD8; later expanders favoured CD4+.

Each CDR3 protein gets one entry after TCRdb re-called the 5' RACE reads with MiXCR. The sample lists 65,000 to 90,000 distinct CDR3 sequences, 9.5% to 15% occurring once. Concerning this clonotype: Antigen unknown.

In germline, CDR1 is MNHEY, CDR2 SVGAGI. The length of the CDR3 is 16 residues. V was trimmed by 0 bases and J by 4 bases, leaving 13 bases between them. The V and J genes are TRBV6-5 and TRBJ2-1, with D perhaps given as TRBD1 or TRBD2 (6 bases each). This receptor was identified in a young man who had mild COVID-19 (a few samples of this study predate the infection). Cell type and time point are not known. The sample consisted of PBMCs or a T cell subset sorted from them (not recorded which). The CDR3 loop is CASSYSPGAYYNEQFF. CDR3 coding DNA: TGTGCCAGCAGTTACTCCCCGGGGGCGTATTACAATGAGCAGTTCTTC.